This paragraph covers one T cell receptor beta chain sequence. This entry comes from a study of blood T cell repertoires in COVID-19. Assay: immunoSEQ multiplex PCR; the TCRdb copy retains only in-frame clones and omits some. The sample carries over 200,000 clones, less than 85% recorded once. Living in 24 US areas, the participants were between 18 and 89 years of age. Sequences were obtained from PBMCs or T cells enriched from blood (not recorded which). The receptor comes from a man aged 35 to 55 who had recovered from COVID-19.

The CDR3 reads CATGEGQGRETQYF. CDR3 nucleotides: TGTGCCACCGGCGAAGGACAGGGGAGAGAGACCCAGTACTTC. This chain joins TRBV24-1 and TRBJ2-5; 9 bases align to TRBD1. The CDR3 spans 14 residues. Germline-derived CDR1 and CDR2 are KGHDR and SFDVKD. V shed 9 bases, J shed 4 bases, and the junction held 8 bases outside the gene matches.